This entry concerns a single T cell receptor beta chain. The antigen is undetermined. The CDR3 is made up of 16 amino acids. The V gene end was trimmed by 5 bases and the J gene end by 8 bases; junction bases not matched to a gene: 15. This entry comes from a study of T cell repertoires in cytomegalovirus infection. Study-level background: Recently identified HLA-C-restricted CMV epitopes and well-studied HLA-B-restricted CMV epitopes were used by the study. Study findings and constraints: Adding up the frequency of public TCR beta families identified people who carried CMV plus the relevant HLA. Within the response measured ex vivo, HLA-C-restricted CMV-specific TCR beta clonotypes were dominant.

TCRdb processed the reads anew with MiXCR; each CDR3 protein has one entry. The sample includes around 540,000 distinct CDR3 sequences, 25% to 35% seen only once; the top ten take about a sixth. The origin of this receptor is a human donor in good health (CMV status not recorded). Some clones in this sample may be carry-over from other donors' samples. Here the sequenced sample was cultured PBMCs, taken from culture after CMV antigen stimulation. The chain links TRBV12-3 or TRBV12-4 to TRBJ2-1, with 7 positions matching TRBD2. The chain's CDR3 is CASSPPASGRRHEQFF. CDR3 nucleotide sequence: TGTGCCAGCAGTCCCCCGGCATCCGGGAGGCGTCATGAGCAGTTCTTC.